Included here is one T cell receptor beta chain sequence, with context. Its antigen is not yet known. Within one base of it there is no much larger clone, and no base qualities were kept. The data were taken from a study of cytomegalovirus exposure and HLA in healthy donors (dated by TCRdb to about 2017). Concerning the study at large: An earlier analysis of approximately 590 of the donors reported 250 to 300 Gb of sequence data and some 120 million unique TCR beta sequences from about 179 million T cells. About 310 gigabases of sequencing data and 80 million or so unique TCR sequences were included in an early release covering 500 to 750 HLA-typed donors. Among the roughly 370 genotyped donors, approximately 76% belonged to the genetic ancestry cluster associated with self-reported Caucasian donors. The study aimed to test whether signatures of past pathogen exposure could be identified by cataloging public T cell receptors. The T cell repertoires of some 700 subjects were profiled by immunosequencing and related to cytomegalovirus serostatus. Along with the 666-subject first cohort, a separate validation cohort of over a hundred different subjects was used. To predict cytomegalovirus infection status, the study combined high-throughput TCR immunosequencing, statistical association of individual TCRs with disease status, and machine learning. A later analysis re-examined previously published TCR beta repertoires from more than 550 donors and added high-resolution HLA genotyping to investigate patterns of TCR occurrence. Rather than drawing on any new phenotypic data, the later analysis identified candidate immune exposures from TCR beta sequences and the way those sequences occurred across donors. In an earlier analysis of 587 of the donors, high-throughput TCR beta sequencing was used to judge whether each TCR beta V gene segment behaved as functional or pseudogenic. Donor age, sex, ethnicity and CMV serostatus were compiled together with the repertoire data. A later genetic analysis used genome-wide SNP genotypes for about 65% of the roughly 670 donors, treating that subset as a discovery cohort. All discovery cohort repertoires had been generated on a single sequencing platform. HLA typing covered class I and class II loci at four-digit resolution. Typing coverage differed by locus: A, B, C, DRB1 and DQB1 were typed in roughly 620-640 donors, DQA1 in approximately 520, DPA1 in approximately 600, and DPB1 in just under 480. A few DR-DQ haplotypes were handled as single units for association and clustering because linkage in the cohort was strong. On average, roughly 250,000 unique TCR beta nucleotide sequences were sequenced per donor among 398 genotyped donors of the cohort, with roughly 19% of those sequences being non-productive. What the work shows at the level of the full study, not this receptor alone: In a later analysis, the rate of TCR association differed among HLA loci, with DRB1 alleles having the most associated TCRs and HLA-C alleles having the fewest. A further reported finding was that TCR beta sequences accurately predicted the HLA-A and HLA-B alleles for most subjects in the first cohort. Sequencing depth was assumed to be roughly uniform across donors in the presence/absence analyses, though that assumption may not hold. Cytomegalovirus status was reported to be diagnosed by the classifier with high specificity and sensitivity in both the original and validation cohorts. Because counts were too low, 15 to 20 rarely observed V segments, including chromosome 9 orphons, were excluded from the earlier analysis of several hundred of the donors. It was suggested by the authors that the approach could potentially be generalized to other disease states and immunological phenotypes. A later genetic analysis associated a missense DCLRE1C variant with V-gene and J-gene trimming of TCR beta chains, and an independent cohort replicated the association. At a false discovery rate of 0.05, a later analysis linked approximately 18,000 TCR beta sequences to specific HLA alleles. For the cohort, immune exposure information was limited to CMV serostatus. When HLA alleles, especially DR and DQ, strongly co-occurred, TCR associations were difficult to assign to individual alleles. Linkage disequilibrium might explain the correlated functional status among segregating V segments, but an unknown experimental factor could not be excluded. A group of highly shared sequence variants was considered likely to be a technical artifact of the sequencing pipeline. Because some donors lacked HLA typing at each locus, the association tests relied only on the typed subset. While some public TCRs were present in many individuals, most TCR sequences turned up only very rarely across donors. In the study, 150 to 200 TCR beta chains were listed as associated with cytomegalovirus. Broadly in line with IMGT annotations, most TCR beta V segments showed up in productive rearrangements about 87% or about 30% of the time in an earlier analysis of some 590 of the donors. In a later analysis, most CMV-associated TCR beta chains were found to appear HLA-restricted, with HLA associations seemingly driven largely by CMV exposure. In vitro tests confirmed that a few of the cytomegalovirus-associated TCR beta chains recognize cytomegalovirus antigens. The cohort was sequenced for TCR beta chains only, and without alpha or paired-chain data the features that could be detected were limited. In a later analysis, HLA-associated TCR beta chains showed more clonal expansion and lower generation probabilities than non-associated chains that were equally common. A later analysis reported that several top co-occurrence clusters appeared linked to parvovirus B19, influenza, CMV and Epstein-Barr virus. A later genetic analysis reported fewer N-insertions in productive TCRs among donors in an Asian-associated ancestry cluster than the roughly 620-donor mean.

The cohort comprised approximately 700 healthy bone marrow donors. Cohort members were all nominally healthy when sampled, although unrecorded immune exposures were likely present. The donor was CMV seronegative and belonged to the group of approximately 320 seronegative cohort members. A peripheral blood sample was provided by each donor, and peripheral blood mononuclear cells were used for TCR beta sequencing. The Qiagen DNeasy Blood Extraction Kit was used to extract genomic DNA from the blood cell samples. Libraries were constructed by the immunoSEQ multiplex PCR assay. A mixture of 60 forward primers for TCR Vbeta segments and 13 reverse primers for TCR Jbeta segments was used in the multiplex PCR. The CDR3 region of rearranged TCR beta genes was amplified from genomic DNA with a multiplex PCR assay. On the Illumina HiSeq System, the amplified TCR beta libraries were sequenced as 87-base-pair reads. The original pipeline was this. A later analysis tallied 75 million to 85 million unique TCR beta chains across the 666 repertoires, and about 12 million of those chains were shared by two or more donors. To remove PCR and sequencing errors, raw reads were error-corrected and collapsed into unique sequences using a nearest-neighbor algorithm that merged closely related sequences. CDR3 sequences were aligned to IMGT reference sequences to assign V, D and J gene segments. For a sequence to be retained, at least a six-nucleotide match to both a V gene segment and a J gene segment was required. A rearrangement was called productive if the CDR3 had no stop codons and remained in frame with V and J, and every other rearrangement was called non-productive. Following IMGT convention, CDR3 was defined as the stretch from the second conserved V-encoded cysteine up to the conserved J-encoded phenylalanine. In an earlier analysis of around 600 of the donors, sequences lacking an unambiguous match to a single V gene segment were excluded. In an earlier analysis of several hundred of the donors, a V segment was called functional when productive rearrangements were above 56.7%, and segregating when the standard deviation between donors exceeded 5%. A statistical classification framework was built for diagnosing cytomegalovirus status from the catalog of TCR beta chain sequences. In a later analysis, V and J genes were assigned by comparing TCR nucleotide sequences against IMGT/GENE-DB human TR gene sequences. In a later analysis, CDR3 sequences and most-parsimonious VDJ recombination scenarios were assigned using the TCRdist pipeline. A later analysis defined each TCR beta chain by its CDR3 amino acid sequence plus V-gene family, and excluded reads lacking a unique V-gene family. As a way to deal with suspected cross-contamination and a sequencing artifact, a later analysis dropped 592 nucleotide sequences that were highly shared and had low generation probability. In a later analysis, a clonal expansion index was calculated for each public chain from normalized within-repertoire ranks of inferred template counts. Generation probabilities in a later analysis came from a VDJ recombination model fitted to out-of-frame rearrangements, and those results were checked against IGoR. In a later analysis, TCR-TCR, TCR-HLA and TCR-CMV co-occurrence was scored with hypergeometric tests, and a repertoire-size bias correction was applied to TCR pairs. In a later analysis, false discovery rates were estimated by permuting HLA or CMV assignments 20 times. In a later analysis, co-occurring TCRs were grouped using DBSCAN, and TCRdist sequence similarity was added for clustering within HLA-allele-positive subsets. Repertoires with fewer than 30,000 or more than 120,000 public chains, plus five repertoires with anomalous nucleotide sharing, were excluded from co-occurrence clustering. The immuneACCESS repertoire file appears here via TCRdb, limited to in-frame rearrangements. These files lack a portion of the clones; in checked studies, under half of the deficit traces to unresolved V genes, and the cause of the others is not known. The V and J calls and clone size were taken over from that table, and D and trimming were inferred from the DNA. This sample gives about 92,000 clones in total; 70% to 90% of them show up just once. The ten top clones hold around 2% of the sample.

The clonotype originates from a man aged 18 to 29 in good health and CMV-seronegative. The sample comprised PBMCs.

The DNA sequence is as follows: TGTGCCAGCAGACCTGGACAGGTGAACACTGAAGCTTTCTTT. This sequence encodes CASRPGQVNTEAFF. The chain joins TRBV6-5 to TRBJ1-1; 7 junctional bases match TRBD1. Spanning cysteine to phenylalanine, the CDR3 consists of 14 amino acids. The retained sequence is limited to the CDR3, 42 bases, with the frame set at the first base. CDR1 and CDR2 (MNHEY, SVGAGI) derive from the germline V gene. V has 6 bases trimmed and J has 0 bases trimmed; junction bases matching no gene number 4.